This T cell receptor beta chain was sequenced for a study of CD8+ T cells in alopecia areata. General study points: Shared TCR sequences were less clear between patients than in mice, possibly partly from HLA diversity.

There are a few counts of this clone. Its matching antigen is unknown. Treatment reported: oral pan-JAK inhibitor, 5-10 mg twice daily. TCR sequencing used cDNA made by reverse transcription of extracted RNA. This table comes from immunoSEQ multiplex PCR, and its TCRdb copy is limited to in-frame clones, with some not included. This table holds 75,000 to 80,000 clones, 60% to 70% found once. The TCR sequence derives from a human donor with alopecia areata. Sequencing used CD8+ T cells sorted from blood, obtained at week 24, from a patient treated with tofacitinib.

CDR3 DNA: TGCAGCGTTGAAGGTCTAGCGGGGGACAATGAGCAGTTCTTC. Translated: CSVEGLAGDNEQFF. The chain carries TRBV29-1 and TRBJ2-1; 10 bases line up with TRBD2. The CDR3 is 14 amino acids. Germline CDR1 is SQVTM and CDR2 is ANQGSEA. V lost 1 base, J lost 5 bases, and 2 bases stayed unmatched.